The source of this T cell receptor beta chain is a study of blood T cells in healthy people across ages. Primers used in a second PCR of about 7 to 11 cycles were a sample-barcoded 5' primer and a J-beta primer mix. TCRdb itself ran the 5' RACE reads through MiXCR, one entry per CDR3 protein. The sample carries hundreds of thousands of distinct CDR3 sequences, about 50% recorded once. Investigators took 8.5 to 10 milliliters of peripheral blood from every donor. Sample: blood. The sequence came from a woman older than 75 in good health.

The CDR3 spells CSARGTGKPYEQYF. Written as DNA, the CDR3 is TGCAGTGCTAGGGGGACAGGCAAGCCCTACGAGCAGTACTTC. V usage is TRBV20-1 and J usage is TRBJ2-7; 8 bases match TRBD1. Germline values: CDR1 DFQATT, CDR2 SNEGSKA (reference sequence). This CDR3 spans 14 amino acids. V trimming: 3 bases; J trimming: 2 bases; junction bases outside the gene matches: 6.